This entry lists 17 T cell receptor beta chains sequenced from one sample in a study of T cells in Graves' hyperthyroidism and ophthalmopathy. Amplified TCR beta CDR3 regions derived from RNA transcripts. The HTBI primer set served for first-round RT-PCR of the TCR CDR3. Using its own MiXCR run on the multiplex PCR reads, TCRdb lists one record per CDR3 protein. Of hundreds of thousands of distinct CDR3 sequences in the sample, around 15% were seen once. Sequences were obtained from blood. The source of these receptors is a woman aged 55 to 70 with Graves' ophthalmopathy.

Regarding this clonotype: A read error may explain this, as a much larger clone is one base away. V usage is TRBV28 and J usage is TRBJ2-7; TRBD2 matches 16 bases. Per germline, CDR1 MDHEN and CDR2 SYDVKM. The CDR3 sequence is 20 residues long. CDR3 sequence: CASSLFRGLAGGLKPYEQCF. CDR3 nucleotide sequence: TGTGCCAGCAGTTTATTCAGGGGACTAGCGGGAGGGCTGAAGCCCTACGAGCAGTGCTTC. Variable domain in full (rest from reference TRBV28 and TRBJ2-7): DVKVTQSSRYLVKRTGEKVFLECVQDMDHENMFWYRQDPGLGLRLIYFSYDVKMKEKGDIPEGYSVSREKKERFSLILESASTNQTSMYLCASSLFRGLAGGLKPYEQCFGPGTRLTVT.

This clonotype was counted at least ten times. The CDR3 reads CASSAGETQYF. CDR3 sequence (DNA): TGTGCCAGCTCGGCGGGAGAGACGCAGTATTTT. The rearrangement joins TRBV7-2 to TRBJ2-5; 7 nucleotides agree with TRBD2. The J call could be wrong; TRBJ2-3 is a better fit for the DNA end. CDR1 and CDR2 (germline): SGHTA, FQGNSA. The CDR3 is made up of 11 amino acids.

The table lists this clonotype with many counts. The chain is built from TRBV28 and TRBJ2-7; 11 bases match TRBD1. The CDR3 loop spans 14 amino acids. The V gene's germline CDR1 is MDHEN and CDR2 SYDVKM. The ends lost 7 bases at V and 1 base at J; junction bases unmatched: 3. The CDR3 reads CASTWDRGSYEQYF. CDR3 DNA: TGTGCCAGCACGTGGGACAGGGGGTCCTACGAGCAGTACTTC.

This clonotype occurred many times. The rearrangement joins TRBV18 to TRBJ2-5; D ambiguous. V dropped 0 bases and J dropped 5 bases, with 19 bases sitting between them. The CDR3 consists of 17 residues. The germline CDR1 and CDR2 sequences are KGHSH and LQKENI. The CDR3 reads CASSPPYRGPPTETQYF. CDR3 coding DNA: TGTGCCAGCTCACCACCTTATCGCGGCCCGCCAACCGAGACCCAGTACTTC.

This clonotype was seen ten or more times. The chain employs TRBV11-2 and TRBJ2-7; D possibly corresponds to TRBD1 (6 bases). V was shortened by 1 base and J by 2 bases, with 12 bases between the two germline ends. This CDR3 has 15 amino acids. Germline V lookup: CDR1 SGHAT, CDR2 FQNNGV. This CDR3 is CASSLAPHRAYEQYF. The CDR3 coding sequence is TGTGCCAGCAGCTTAGCCCCCCACAGGGCCTACGAGCAGTACTTC.

This clonotype came up many times. This chain links TRBV7-2 with TRBJ1-5, with 7 bases fitting TRBD1. The CDR3 runs to 15 residues. Germline V gene data show CDR1 as SGHTA and CDR2 as FQGNSA. Losses at the gene ends were 5 bases for V and 2 bases for J; bases not matched to a gene: 6. The CDR3 DNA reads as TGTGCCAGCAGCACAGGGGAGTGGGGCAATCAGCCCCAGCATTTT. It codes for CASSTGEWGNQPQHF.

In this sample, this clonotype turned up many times. The chain carries TRBV20-1 and TRBJ2-5; 8 bases match TRBD2. The CDR3 runs to 16 residues. CDR1 and CDR2 from the germline V gene are DFQATT and SNEGSKA (reference sequence). V lost 4 bases to trimming and J lost 1 base; unmatched junction nucleotides: 11. CDR3 nucleotide sequence: TGCAGTGCTACCCGCGCGGCTAGCGGGTTCCAAGAGACCCAGTACTTC. Translating it yields CSATRAASGFQETQYF.

This sequence joins TRBV9 and TRBJ2-3; tentatively, D is TRBD1 or TRBD2 (5 bases each). Germline CDR1 and CDR2: SGDLS and YYNGEE. The V end lost 3 bases, the J end lost 4 bases, and 21 bases lay between the germline ends. This CDR3 comprises 17 residues. For the CDR3, the DNA is TGTGCCAGCAGCGCCGGGACGGAGGTATCCGGCGCAGATACGCAGTATTTT. As protein: CASSAGTEVSGADTQYF.

This clonotype has a count of ten or more. V gene TRBV13 combines with J gene TRBJ2-2; 12 nucleotides line up with TRBD2. The CDR3 is made up of 17 amino acids. Germline CDR1 is PRHDT and CDR2 is FYEKMQ (reference sequence). Unmatched junction bases numbered 4, after V lost 2 bases and J lost 3 bases. The CDR3 DNA follows: TGTGCCAGCAGCTTATTACTAGCGGGAGGATACACCGGGGAGCTGTTTTTT. This translates into CASSLLLAGGYTGELFF.

This chain connects TRBV7-9 to TRBJ2-3, with 9 positions matching TRBD1. CDR1 SEHNR and CDR2 FQNEAQ come from the germline V gene (reference sequence). Trimming removed 5 bases from V and 2 bases from J; junction bases left unmatched: 8. CDR3 size: 16 residues. CDR3 nucleotides: TGTGCCAGCAGCCAGGGACAGGGACCTTACACAGATACGCAGTATTTT. Translating it yields CASSQGQGPYTDTQYF.

V and J are TRBV19 and TRBJ2-1, with TRBD1 matching 8 bases. The CDR3 sequence is 15 residues long. The germline gives CDR1 LNHDA, CDR2 SQIVND (reference sequence). V dropped 5 bases and J dropped 3; count of bases not matched to a gene: 6. The CDR3 DNA is TGTGCCAGTAGTGCCCAGGGGGCGAGCTACAATGAGCAGTTCTTC. It translates to CASSAQGASYNEQFF.

This clonotype was observed a handful of times. The chain joins TRBV19 to TRBJ1-1, with TRBD1 matching over 7 bases. Trimming at V came to 6 bases and at J to 4 bases, leaving 14 bases not matched to a gene. Per germline, CDR1 LNHDA and CDR2 SQIVND (reference sequence). The CDR3 is made up of 16 amino acids. The CDR3, as DNA: TGTGCCAGTAGAAACAAACCGACGGGACAGCTCACTGAAGCTTTCTTT. The encoded protein is CASRNKPTGQLTEAFF.

This clonotype was counted between two and nine times. This chain links TRBV27 with TRBJ1-6; a possible D gene is TRBD1 (6 bases). CDR3 length equals 15 residues. Germline assignment: CDR1 MNHEY and CDR2 SMNVEV (reference sequence). V was cut by 6 bases and J by 10 bases, with 19 bases left in between. Here the CDR3 reads CASSIRGAVGSPLHF. CDR3 bases: TGTGCCAGCAGCATCCGGGGGGCGGTGGGATCACCCCTCCACTTT.

This clonotype was counted many times. This chain links TRBV28 with TRBJ1-6; TRBD1 matches at 10 bases. CDR1 and CDR2 (germline): MDHEN, SYDVKM. This CDR3 comprises 15 residues. Trimming cost V 4 bases and J 7 bases; bases outside gene matches: 4. In nucleotides, the CDR3 is TGTGCCAGCAGTTCTCAGGGACAGGGGAATTCACCCCTCCACTTT. It translates to CASSSQGQGNSPLHF.

This chain joins TRBV20-1 and TRBJ2-2; maybe TRBD2 (6 bases). Germline V gives CDR1 DFQATT, CDR2 SNEGSKA (reference sequence). Trimming removed 2 bases at V and 6 bases at J, with 19 bases between. The CDR3 sequence is 16 residues long. The CDR3 DNA reads TGCAGTGCTAGACCATCGAGAGGGAGGATGTCCGGGGAGCTGTTTTTT. Translation gives CSARPSRGRMSGELFF.

The chain recombines TRBV6-1 with TRBJ2-7; D perhaps matches TRBD1 (5 bases). Germline lookup yields CDR1 MNHNS and CDR2 SASEGT. The ends were cut back, 4 bases at V and 3 bases at J, with 10 bases in the middle. The CDR3 spans 13 residues. The CDR3 spells CASSARQIYEQYF. In DNA, the CDR3 is TGTGCCAGCAGTGCCCGACAGATCTACGAGCAGTACTTC.

This clonotype was recorded a few times. The rearrangement links TRBV20-1 to TRBJ2-7, with TRBD1 matching over 8 bases. There are 13 residues in the CDR3. Per germline, CDR1 DFQATT and CDR2 SNEGSKA (reference sequence). V lost 5 bases to trimming and J lost 3 bases; unmatched junction nucleotides: 6. The DNA of the CDR3 is TGCAGTGCTTTCACAGGGGGATACTACGAGCAGTACTTC. It is translated as CSAFTGGYYEQYF.